The 5 T cell receptor beta chains presented below share a single source sample, sequenced in a study of cytomegalovirus exposure and HLA in healthy donors. This PCR relied on a set of 60 Vbeta primers and 13 Jbeta primers. Sequencing used immunoSEQ multiplex PCR; TCRdb keeps in-frame clones, though not all of them. The table includes about 150,000 clones, roughly 80% detected once. The sequenced sample consisted of PBMCs. These receptors originate from a woman between 40 and 55 years old in good health and CMV-seropositive.

The V gene is TRBV4-1, the J gene TRBJ2-3; no firm D call. Trimming left V 0 bases short and J 4 bases short, with 5 bases between. This CDR3 spans 13 amino acids. In germline, CDR1 is MGHRA, CDR2 YSYEKL. The CDR3 DNA sequence: TGCGCCAGCAGCCAAGACTACGCAGATACGCAGTATTTT. As protein: CASSQDYADTQYF.

This chain joins TRBV2 and TRBJ1-5; D remains unclear. Trimming took 5 bases from V and 3 from J, leaving 11 bases between them. The CDR3 consists of 14 residues. Germline V gives CDR1 SNHLY, CDR2 FYNNEI. The CDR3 spells CASSRGIVNQPQHF. The CDR3 DNA reads as TGTGCCAGCAGTCGGGGAATCGTCAATCAGCCCCAGCATTTT.

This clone was counted once. This chain connects TRBV7-9 to TRBJ1-3; D is ambiguous. CDR1 SEHNR and CDR2 FQNEAQ come from the germline V gene (reference sequence). V was cut by 0 bases and J by 0 bases, with 9 bases left in between. The CDR3 contains 16 residues. CDR3 in amino acids: CASSLAPAGSGNTIYF. CDR3 nucleotide sequence: TGTGCCAGCAGCTTAGCGCCCGCAGGCTCTGGAAACACCATATATTTT.

This sequence joins TRBV2 and TRBJ1-3; possibly TRBD1 for D (5 bases). Trimming cost V 10 bases and J 2 bases, with 15 bases left between them. This CDR3 is 14 amino acids long. CDR1 is SNHLY and CDR2 is FYNNEI in the germline V gene. CDR3 residues: CATRRAGAGNTIYF. For the CDR3, the DNA is TGTGCCACCCGAAGGGCGGGGGCTGGAAACACCATATATTTT.

The V gene is TRBV6-5, the J gene TRBJ2-5; a possible D gene is TRBD1 (6 bases). The better agreement between TRBJ2-7 and the DNA end casts doubt on the J call. This CDR3 has 14 amino acids. Per germline, CDR1 MNHEY and CDR2 SVGAGI. CDR3 amino acids: CASSKPDRNSEQYF. CDR3 DNA: TGTGCCAGCAGTAAACCCGACAGGAACTCCGAGCAGTACTTC.